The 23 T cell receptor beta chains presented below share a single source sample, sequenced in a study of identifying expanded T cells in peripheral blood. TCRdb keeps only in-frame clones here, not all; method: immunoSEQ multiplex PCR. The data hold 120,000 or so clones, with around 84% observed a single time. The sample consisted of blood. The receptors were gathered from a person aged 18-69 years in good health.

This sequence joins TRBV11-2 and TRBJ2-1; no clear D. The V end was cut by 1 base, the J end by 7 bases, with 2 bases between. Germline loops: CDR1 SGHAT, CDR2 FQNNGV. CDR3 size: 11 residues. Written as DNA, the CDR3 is TGTGCCAGCAGCTTAGCAAATGAGCAGTTCTTC. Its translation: CASSLANEQFF.

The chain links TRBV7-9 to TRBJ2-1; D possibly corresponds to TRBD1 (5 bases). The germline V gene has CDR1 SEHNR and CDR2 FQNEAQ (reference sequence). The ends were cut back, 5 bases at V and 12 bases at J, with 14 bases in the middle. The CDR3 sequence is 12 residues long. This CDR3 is CASSQTVHGQFF. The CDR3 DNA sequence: TGTGCCAGCAGCCAGACAGTCCATGGGCAGTTCTTC.

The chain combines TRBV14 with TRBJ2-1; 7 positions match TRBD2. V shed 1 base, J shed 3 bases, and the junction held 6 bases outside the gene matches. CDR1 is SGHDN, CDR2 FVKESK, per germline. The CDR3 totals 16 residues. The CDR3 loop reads CASSQGGGGLYNEQFF. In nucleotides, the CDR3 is TGTGCCAGCAGCCAAGGGGGGGGAGGCCTCTACAATGAGCAGTTCTTC.

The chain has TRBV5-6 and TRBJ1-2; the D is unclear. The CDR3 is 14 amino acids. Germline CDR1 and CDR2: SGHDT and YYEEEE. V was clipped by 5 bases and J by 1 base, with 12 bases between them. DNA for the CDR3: TGTGCCAGCAGAGAAGGACCTATTAACTATGGCTACACCTTC. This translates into CASREGPINYGYTF.

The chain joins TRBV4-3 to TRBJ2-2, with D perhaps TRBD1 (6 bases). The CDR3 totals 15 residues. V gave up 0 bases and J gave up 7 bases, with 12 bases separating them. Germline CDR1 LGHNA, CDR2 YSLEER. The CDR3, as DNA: TGCGCCAGCAGCCAAGACGTACAGGGTAGCGGGGAGCTGTTTTTT. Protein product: CASSQDVQGSGELFF.

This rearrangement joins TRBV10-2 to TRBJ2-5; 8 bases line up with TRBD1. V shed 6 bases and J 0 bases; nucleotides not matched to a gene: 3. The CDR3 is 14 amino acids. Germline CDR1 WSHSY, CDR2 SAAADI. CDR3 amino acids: CASSGQGHQETQYF. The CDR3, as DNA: TGCGCCAGCAGCGGACAGGGACACCAAGAGACCCAGTACTTC.

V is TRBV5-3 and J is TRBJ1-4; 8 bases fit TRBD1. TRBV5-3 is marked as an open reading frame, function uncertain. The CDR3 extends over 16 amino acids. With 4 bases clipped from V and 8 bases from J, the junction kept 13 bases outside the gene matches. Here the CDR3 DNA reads TGTGCCAGAAGCGGATGGACAGGGAGGTACAAGGAAAAACTGTTTTTT. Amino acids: CARSGWTGRYKEKLFF.

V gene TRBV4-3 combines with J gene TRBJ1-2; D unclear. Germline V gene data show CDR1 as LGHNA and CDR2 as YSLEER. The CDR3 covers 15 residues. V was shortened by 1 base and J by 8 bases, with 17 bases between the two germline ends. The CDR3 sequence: CASSQVVTAGGGYTF. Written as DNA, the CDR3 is TGCGCCAGCAGCCAAGTTGTTACGGCTGGAGGCGGCTACACCTTC.

The CDR3 is CASSLRVEDTQYF. The CDR3 DNA reads TGTGCCAGCAGCTTGAGAGTGGAAGATACGCAGTATTTT. The chain is built from TRBV5-5 and TRBJ2-3; no clear D gene. Germline CDR1 reads SGHKS; CDR2 reads YYEKEE (reference sequence). The germline V and J ends were trimmed by 1 base and 5 bases, with 8 bases remaining between them. The CDR3 contains 13 residues.

DNA for the CDR3: TGCGCCAGCAGCTCCGGCGCGCAGGGAGGCCAAGAGACCCAGTACTTC. This gives the protein CASSSGAQGGQETQYF. The chain joins TRBV5-1 to TRBJ2-5; tentatively, D is TRBD2 (6 bases). The ends were cut back, 3 bases at V and 1 base at J, with 16 bases in the middle. The germline CDR1 and CDR2 sequences are SGHRS and YFSETQ. This CDR3 has 16 residues.

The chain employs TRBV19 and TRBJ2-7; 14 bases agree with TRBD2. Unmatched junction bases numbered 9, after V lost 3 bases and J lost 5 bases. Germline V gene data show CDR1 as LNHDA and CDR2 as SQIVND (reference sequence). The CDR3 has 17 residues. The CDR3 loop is CASSMSTSGGGRDEQYF. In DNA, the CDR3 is TGTGCCAGTAGTATGTCGACTAGCGGGGGGGGGCGCGACGAGCAGTACTTC.

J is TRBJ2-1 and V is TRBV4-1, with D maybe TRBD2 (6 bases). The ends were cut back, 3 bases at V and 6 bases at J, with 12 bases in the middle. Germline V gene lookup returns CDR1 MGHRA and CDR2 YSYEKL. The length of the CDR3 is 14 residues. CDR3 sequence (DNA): TGCGCCAGCAGCCAGGGGGACGGGGGCAATGAGCAGTTCTTC. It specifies CASSQGDGGNEQFF.

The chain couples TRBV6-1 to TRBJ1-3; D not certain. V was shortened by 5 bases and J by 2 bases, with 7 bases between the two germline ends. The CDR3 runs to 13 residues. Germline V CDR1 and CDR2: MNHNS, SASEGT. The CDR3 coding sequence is TGTGCCAGCAGTTATAAAACTGGAAACACCATATATTTT. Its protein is CASSYKTGNTIYF.

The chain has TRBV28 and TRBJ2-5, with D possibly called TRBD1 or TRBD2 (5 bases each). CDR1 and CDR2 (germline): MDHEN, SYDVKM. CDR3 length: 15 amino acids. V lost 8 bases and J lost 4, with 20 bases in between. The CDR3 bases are TGTGCCAGCCGGGAAACAGGCTCATCTCGAGAGACCCAGTACTTC. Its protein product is CASRETGSSRETQYF.

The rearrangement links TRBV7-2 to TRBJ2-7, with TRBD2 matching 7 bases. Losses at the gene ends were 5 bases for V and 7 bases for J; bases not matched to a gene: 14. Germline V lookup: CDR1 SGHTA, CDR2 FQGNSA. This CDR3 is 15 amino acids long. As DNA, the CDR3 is TGTGCCAGCAGCGGCAGCGGGGCCGGGCCTAAAGAGCAGTACTTC. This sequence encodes CASSGSGAGPKEQYF.

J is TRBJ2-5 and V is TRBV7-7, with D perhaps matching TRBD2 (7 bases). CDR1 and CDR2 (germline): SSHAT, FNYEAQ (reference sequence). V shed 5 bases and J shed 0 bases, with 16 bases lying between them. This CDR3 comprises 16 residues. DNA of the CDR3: TGTGCCAGCAGCCCGGGAGGCGGGGGCTACCAAGAGACCCAGTACTTC. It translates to CASSPGGGGYQETQYF. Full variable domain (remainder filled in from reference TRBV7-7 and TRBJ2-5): GAGVSQSPRYKVTKRGQDVTLRCDPISSHATLYWYQQALGQGPEFLTYFNYEAQPDKSGLPSDRFSAERPEGSISTLTIQRTEQRDSAMYRCASSPGGGGYQETQYFGPGTRLLVL.

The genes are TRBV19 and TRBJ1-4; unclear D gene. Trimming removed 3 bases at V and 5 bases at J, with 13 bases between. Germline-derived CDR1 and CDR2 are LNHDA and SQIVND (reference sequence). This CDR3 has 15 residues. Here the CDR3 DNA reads TGTGCCAGTAGTATCCATGGCCCTGCGAATGAAAAACTGTTTTTT. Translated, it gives CASSIHGPANEKLFF.

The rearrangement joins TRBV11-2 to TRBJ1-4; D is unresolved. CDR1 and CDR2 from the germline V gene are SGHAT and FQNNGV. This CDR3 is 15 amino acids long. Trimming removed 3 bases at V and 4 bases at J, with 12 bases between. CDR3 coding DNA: TGTGCCAGCAGCTTCGGGGTGGTCGGTAATGAAAAACTGTTTTTT. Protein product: CASSFGVVGNEKLFF.

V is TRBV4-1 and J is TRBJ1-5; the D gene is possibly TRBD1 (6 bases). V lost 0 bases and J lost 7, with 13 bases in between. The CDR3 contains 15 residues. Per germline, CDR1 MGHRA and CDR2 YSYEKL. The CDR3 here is CASSQEATGLQPQHF. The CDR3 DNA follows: TGCGCCAGCAGCCAAGAGGCAACAGGGTTGCAGCCCCAGCATTTT.

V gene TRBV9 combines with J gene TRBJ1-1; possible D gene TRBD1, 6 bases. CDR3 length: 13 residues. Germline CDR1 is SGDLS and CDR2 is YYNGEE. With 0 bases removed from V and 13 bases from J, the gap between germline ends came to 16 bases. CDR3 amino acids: CASSVVGRGDDFF. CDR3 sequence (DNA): TGTGCCAGCAGCGTAGTCGGCAGGGGAGATGATTTCTTT.

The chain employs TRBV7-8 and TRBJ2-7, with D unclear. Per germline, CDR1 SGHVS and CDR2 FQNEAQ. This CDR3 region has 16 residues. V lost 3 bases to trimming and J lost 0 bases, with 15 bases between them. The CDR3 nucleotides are TGTGCCAGCAGCTTTCTCTCGGGCAGGAACTCCTACGAGCAGTACTTC. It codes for CASSFLSGRNSYEQYF.

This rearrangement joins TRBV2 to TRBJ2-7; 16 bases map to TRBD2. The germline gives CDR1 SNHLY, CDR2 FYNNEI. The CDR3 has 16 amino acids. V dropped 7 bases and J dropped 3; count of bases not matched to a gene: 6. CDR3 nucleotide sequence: TGTGCCAGCACACCGGGACTAGCGGGGGGGTACTACGAGCAGTACTTC. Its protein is CASTPGLAGGYYEQYF.

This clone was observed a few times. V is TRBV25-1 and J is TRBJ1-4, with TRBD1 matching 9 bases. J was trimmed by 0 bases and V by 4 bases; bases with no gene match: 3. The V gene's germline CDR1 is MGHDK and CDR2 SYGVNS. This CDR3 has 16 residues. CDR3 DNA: TGTGCCAGCAGTGGATGGACAGGGGCAACTAATGAAAAACTGTTTTTT. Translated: CASSGWTGATNEKLFF. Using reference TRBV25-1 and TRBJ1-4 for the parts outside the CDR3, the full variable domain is EADIYQTPRYLVIGTGKKITLECSQTMGHDKMYWYQQDPGMELHLIHYSYGVNSTEKGDLSSESTVSRIRTEHFPLTLESARPSHTSQYLCASSGWTGATNEKLFFGSGTQLSVL.